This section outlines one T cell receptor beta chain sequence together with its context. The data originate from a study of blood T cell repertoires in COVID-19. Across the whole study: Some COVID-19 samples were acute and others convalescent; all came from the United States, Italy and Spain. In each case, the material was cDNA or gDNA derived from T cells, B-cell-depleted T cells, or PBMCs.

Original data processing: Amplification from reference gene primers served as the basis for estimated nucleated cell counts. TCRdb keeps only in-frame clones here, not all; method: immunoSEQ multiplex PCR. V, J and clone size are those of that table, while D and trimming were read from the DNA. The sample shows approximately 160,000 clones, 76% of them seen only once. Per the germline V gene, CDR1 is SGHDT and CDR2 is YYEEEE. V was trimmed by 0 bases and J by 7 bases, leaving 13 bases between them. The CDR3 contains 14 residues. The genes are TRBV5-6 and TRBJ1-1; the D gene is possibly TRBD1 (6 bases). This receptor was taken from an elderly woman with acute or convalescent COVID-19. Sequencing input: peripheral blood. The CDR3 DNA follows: TGTGCCAGCAGCTTGGGGGATACAGGGAGTGAAGCTTTCTTT. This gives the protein CASSLGDTGSEAFF.